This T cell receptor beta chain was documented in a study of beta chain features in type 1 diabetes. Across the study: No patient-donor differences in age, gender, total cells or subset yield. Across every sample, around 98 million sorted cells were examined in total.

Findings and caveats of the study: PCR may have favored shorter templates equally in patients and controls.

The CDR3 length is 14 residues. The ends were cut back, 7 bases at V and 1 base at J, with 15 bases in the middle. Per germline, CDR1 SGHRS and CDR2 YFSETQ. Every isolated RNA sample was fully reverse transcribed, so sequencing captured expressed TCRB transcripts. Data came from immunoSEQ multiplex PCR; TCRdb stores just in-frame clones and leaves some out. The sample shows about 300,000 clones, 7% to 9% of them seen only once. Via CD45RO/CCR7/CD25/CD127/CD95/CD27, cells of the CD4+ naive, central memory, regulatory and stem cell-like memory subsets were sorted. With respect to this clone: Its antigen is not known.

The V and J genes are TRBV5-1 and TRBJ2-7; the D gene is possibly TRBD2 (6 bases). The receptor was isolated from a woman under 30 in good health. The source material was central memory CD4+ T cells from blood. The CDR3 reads CASGREPISYEQYF. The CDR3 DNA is TGCGCCAGCGGCCGGGAGCCTATTTCCTACGAGCAGTACTTC.